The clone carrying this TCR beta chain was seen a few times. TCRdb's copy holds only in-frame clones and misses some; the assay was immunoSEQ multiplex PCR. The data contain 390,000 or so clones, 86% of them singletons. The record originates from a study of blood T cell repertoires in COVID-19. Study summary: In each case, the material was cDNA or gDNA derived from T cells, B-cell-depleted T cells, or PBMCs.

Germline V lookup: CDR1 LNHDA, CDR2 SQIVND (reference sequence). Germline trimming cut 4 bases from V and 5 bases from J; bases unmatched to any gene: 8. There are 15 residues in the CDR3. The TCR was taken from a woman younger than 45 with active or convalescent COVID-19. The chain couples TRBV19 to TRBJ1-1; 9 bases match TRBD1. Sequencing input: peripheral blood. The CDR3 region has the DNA TGTGCCAGTAGTACGTACGGACAGGGGTTGACTGAAGCTTTCTTT. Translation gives CASSTYGQGLTEAFF.